This T cell receptor beta chain comes out of a study of cytomegalovirus exposure and HLA in healthy donors (dated by TCRdb to between 2016 and 2019). For the wider study: An earlier analysis of several hundred of the donors reported approximately 300 Gb of sequence data and some 100 million unique TCR beta sequences from roughly 200 million T cells. Around 320 gigabases of sequencing data and 70 million to 100 million unique TCR sequences were included in an early release covering roughly 600 HLA-typed donors. The genetic ancestry cluster associated with self-reported Caucasian donors included 81% of the roughly 400 genotyped donors. The study aimed to test whether signatures of past pathogen exposure could be identified by cataloging public T cell receptors. The study profiled the T cell repertoires of approximately 700 subjects by immunosequencing and related them to cytomegalovirus serostatus. Besides the first cohort of more than 650 subjects, a separate validation cohort made up of 120 different subjects was used. To predict cytomegalovirus infection status, the study brought together high-throughput TCR immunosequencing, statistical association of individual TCRs with disease status, and machine learning. A later analysis re-examined previously published TCR beta repertoires from around 670 donors and added high-resolution HLA genotyping to investigate patterns of TCR occurrence. In the later analysis, no new phenotypic data were used to find candidate immune exposures; instead, reliance was placed on TCR beta sequences and their occurrence across donors. In an earlier analysis of around 540 of the donors, high-throughput TCR beta sequencing was used to judge whether each TCR beta V gene segment behaved as functional or pseudogenic. Donor age, sex, ethnicity and CMV serostatus were collected together with the repertoire data. A later genetic analysis used genome-wide SNP genotypes for about 65% of the roughly 670 donors, treating that subset as a discovery cohort. Every repertoire in the discovery cohort had been generated on one and the same sequencing platform. Both class I and class II loci were covered by HLA typing, at four-digit resolution. Typing coverage differed by locus: A, B, C, DRB1 and DQB1 were typed in roughly 629-640 donors, DQA1 in 500 to 550, DPA1 in around 600, and DPB1 in just under 490. Because of strong linkage in the cohort, roughly five DR-DQ haplotypes were treated as single units for association and clustering. Among some 410 genotyped donors of the cohort, an average of approximately 240,000 unique TCR beta nucleotide sequences were sequenced per donor, roughly 20% of them non-productive. Findings and caveats that apply to the study as a whole: An association between a missense DCLRE1C variant and V-gene and J-gene trimming of TCR beta chains was found in a later genetic analysis and replicated in an independent cohort. Roughly uniform sequencing depth across donors was assumed in presence/absence analyses, although this assumption may not hold. In a later analysis, HLA-associated TCR beta chains showed more clonal expansion and lower generation probabilities than non-associated chains that were equally common. Correlated functional status among segregating V segments might be attributable to linkage disequilibrium, but an unknown experimental factor could not be ruled out. Because counts were too low, under 20 rarely observed V segments, including chromosome 9 orphons, were left out of the earlier analysis of approximately 580 of the donors. In vitro tests confirmed that a few of the cytomegalovirus-associated TCR beta chains recognize cytomegalovirus antigens. The cohort was sequenced for TCR beta chains only, and without alpha or paired-chain data the features that could be detected were limited. The only immune exposure information available for the cohort was CMV serostatus. Broadly in line with IMGT annotations, most TCR beta V segments showed up in productive rearrangements about 87% or about 30% of the time in an earlier analysis of approximately 640 of the donors. A further reported finding was that TCR beta sequences accurately predicted the HLA-A and HLA-B alleles for most subjects in the first cohort. The study gave a list of 150 to 200 TCR beta chains associated with cytomegalovirus. It was suggested by the authors that the approach could potentially be generalized to other disease states and immunological phenotypes. According to a later analysis, parvovirus B19, influenza, CMV and Epstein-Barr virus appeared linked to several top co-occurrence clusters. A cluster of highly shared sequence variants was judged likely to be a technical artifact of the sequencing pipeline. Because some donors lacked HLA typing at each locus, the association tests relied only on the typed subset. Most CMV-associated TCR beta chains appeared to be HLA-restricted in a later analysis, and the HLA associations seemed to be driven largely by CMV exposure. According to a later analysis, TCR association rates differed among HLA loci, with DRB1 alleles showing the most associated TCRs and HLA-C alleles showing the fewest. In both the original and validation cohorts, the classifier was reported to diagnose cytomegalovirus status with high specificity and sensitivity. Across donors, most TCR sequences were observed very rarely, whereas some public TCRs were present in many individuals. In a later analysis, 15,000 to 20,000 TCR beta sequences were associated with specific HLA alleles at a false discovery rate of 0.05. Strong co-occurrence of HLA alleles, especially DR and DQ, made assigning TCR associations to individual alleles difficult. Compared with the approximately 670-donor mean, donors in an Asian-associated ancestry cluster had fewer N-insertions in productive TCRs, according to a later genetic analysis.

The library was obtained by the immunoSEQ multiplex PCR assay. For the multiplex PCR, a mixture combining 60 forward primers for TCR Vbeta segments and 13 reverse primers for TCR Jbeta segments was used. A multiplex PCR assay on genomic DNA amplified the CDR3 region of rearranged TCR beta genes. The Illumina HiSeq System was used to sequence the amplified TCR beta libraries as 87-base-pair reads. For the original study's pipeline: A later analysis tallied around 80 million unique TCR beta chains across the 660 or so repertoires, and approximately 11 million of those chains were shared by two or more donors. A nearest-neighbor algorithm error-corrected the raw reads and collapsed the reads into unique sequences, merging closely related sequences to remove PCR and sequencing errors. To assign V, D and J gene segments, CDR3 sequences were aligned to IMGT reference sequences. For a sequence to be retained, a match of at least six nucleotides was required to both a V gene segment and a J gene segment. Rearrangements were classified as productive when the CDR3 lacked stop codons and remained in frame with V and J, and all other rearrangements were classified as non-productive. Following IMGT convention, CDR3 was defined as the stretch from the second conserved V-encoded cysteine up to the conserved J-encoded phenylalanine. In an earlier analysis of 550 to 650 of the donors, sequences lacking an unambiguous match to a single V gene segment were excluded. In an earlier analysis of approximately 560 of the donors, a V segment was called functional when productive rearrangements were above 56.7%, and segregating when the standard deviation between donors exceeded 5%. A statistical classification framework was built for diagnosing cytomegalovirus status from the catalog of TCR beta chain sequences. V and J gene assignment, in a later analysis, came from comparing TCR nucleotide sequences with IMGT/GENE-DB human TR gene sequences. Using the TCRdist pipeline, a later analysis assigned CDR3 sequences along with most-parsimonious VDJ recombination scenarios. In a later analysis, every TCR beta chain was defined by the combination of its CDR3 amino acid sequence and its V-gene family, and reads without a unique V-gene family were dropped. In a later analysis, some 600 highly shared, low-generation-probability nucleotide sequences were removed to address suspected cross-contamination and a sequencing artifact. For each public chain, a later analysis derived a clonal expansion index from normalized ranks of inferred template counts within each repertoire. Generation probabilities in a later analysis came from a VDJ recombination model fitted to out-of-frame rearrangements, and those results were checked against IGoR. In a later analysis, TCR-TCR, TCR-HLA and TCR-CMV co-occurrence was scored with hypergeometric tests, and a repertoire-size bias correction was applied to TCR pairs. A later analysis estimated false discovery rates by permuting HLA or CMV assignments 20 times. In a later analysis, co-occurring TCRs were grouped with DBSCAN, and TCRdist sequence similarity was added when clustering was performed within HLA-allele-positive subsets. Repertoires with fewer than 30,000 or more than 120,000 public chains, plus five repertoires with anomalous nucleotide sharing, were excluded from co-occurrence clustering. The table comes from immuneACCESS by way of TCRdb, which keeps in-frame sequences with V and J called. Part of the clones is missing from these tables; in studies checked, under half for an unresolved V gene and the rest for unknown reasons. That table gives V, J and clone size, and the DNA gave D and trimming. In this sample the table shows some 54,000 clones, around 70% of which occur a single time. 2.5% to 3% of the sample is held by the ten biggest clonotypes.

As concerns this clone: The clone's antigen remains unknown. No base qualities exist here, and no much larger clone lies one base off it.

The cohort comprised hundreds of healthy bone marrow donors. At the time of sampling, all cohort members were nominally healthy, though unrecorded immune exposures were likely present. The donor was CMV seronegative and was included in the group of 352 seronegative cohort members. Every donor gave a peripheral blood sample, and the peripheral blood mononuclear cells from that sample were used for TCR beta sequencing. Genomic DNA was extracted from the blood cell samples with the Qiagen DNeasy Blood Extraction Kit. This clonotype was obtained from a man between 18 and 29 years old in good health and CMV-seronegative. The sample comprised PBMCs.

The CDR3 in this case is CASSTGQAGGEAFF. The DNA is TGTGCCAGCAGCACAGGACAGGCCGGAGGTGAAGCTTTCTTT. The V and J segments used are TRBV13 and TRBJ1-1, and TRBD1 aligns with 7 junction nucleotides. Spanning cysteine to phenylalanine, the CDR3 consists of 14 amino acids. The DNA shown is the 42-base CDR3, in frame from base 1. Relative to germline, V is missing 5 bases and J is missing 7 bases, with 10 bases of the junction outside any gene match. Per the germline V gene (reference sequence), PRHDT is the CDR1 and FYEKMQ is the CDR2.